This T cell receptor beta chain was retrieved from a study of vaccination effects on CD4 cells after COVID-19. Study context: Participants received two doses of either the BNT162b2 or mRNA-1273 vaccine.

Comment on this clone: Its target is unknown.

Libraries were prepared by immunoSEQ multiplex PCR; TCRdb keeps only in-frame clonotypes and omits some of them. The repertoire holds approximately 37,000 clones, 82% seen once, with less than 3.5% in the top ten. The CDR3 sequence is 15 residues long. Trimming took off 2 bases at V and 1 base at J, with 11 bases between the two ends. Germline loops: CDR1 MNHEY, CDR2 SVGEGT. When nine to ten days of culture had elapsed, CD4+ T cells were isolated. The V call is TRBV6-2 or TRBV6-3, the J call TRBJ1-1, with D maybe TRBD1 (6 bases). This material consisted of CD4+ T cells from PBMCs cultured without peptide, taken before COVID-19 vaccination. The TCR was taken from a human donor who received a COVID-19 vaccine. The CDR3 sequence: CASSYQGLPNTEAFF. As DNA, the CDR3 is TGTGCCAGCAGTTACCAGGGGCTACCGAACACTGAAGCTTTCTTT.